This T cell receptor beta chain was sequenced in a study of blood T cell repertoires in COVID-19. In its sample, this clone was seen once. Trimming removed 1 base at V and 4 bases at J, with 5 bases between. The CDR3 spans 12 residues. Measured with immunoSEQ multiplex PCR; TCRdb has only the in-frame clones, and not every one. The profile shows approximately 390,000 clones, around nine tenths of them singletons. V and J are TRBV12-3 or TRBV12-4 and TRBJ2-7; D is perhaps TRBD2 (5 bases). The sample consisted of PBMCs or T cells enriched from blood (not recorded which). The sequence came from a woman aged 45-65 years who had recovered from COVID-19. The CDR3 region is CASSLGTYEQYF. The DNA of the CDR3 is TGTGCCAGCAGTTTAGGGACTTACGAGCAGTACTTC.